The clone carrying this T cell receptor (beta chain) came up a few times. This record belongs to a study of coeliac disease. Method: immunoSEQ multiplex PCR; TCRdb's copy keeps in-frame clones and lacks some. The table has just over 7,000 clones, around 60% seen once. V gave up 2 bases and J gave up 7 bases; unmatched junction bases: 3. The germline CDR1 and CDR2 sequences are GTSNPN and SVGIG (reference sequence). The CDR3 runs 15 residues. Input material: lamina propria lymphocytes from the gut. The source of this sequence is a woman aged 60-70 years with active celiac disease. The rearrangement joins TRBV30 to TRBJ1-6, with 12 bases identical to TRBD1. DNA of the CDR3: TGTGCCTGGAGTTCGGGACAGGGGGCCAATTCACCCCTCCACTTT. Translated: CAWSSGQGANSPLHF.